The rows below give T cell receptor beta chains drawn from one sample of a study of T cells in Graves' hyperthyroidism and ophthalmopathy. TCRdb ran MiXCR on the multiplex PCR reads and lists one entry per CDR3 protein. The table has a few hundred thousand distinct CDR3 sequences, approximately 14% seen once; the top ten hold less than 9.5%. The source material was blood. The receptor set was obtained from a woman between 25 and 40 years old with Graves' hyperthyroidism. The CDR3 runs from the conserved cysteine through the conserved F or W. A D gene is named only where the DNA matches it firmly. Clone size appears in some rows only: once, few, many, or a class for an expanded clone.

j_call d_call clone_size v_call cdr3_nt cdr3_aa
TRBJ2-1 . . TRBV19 TGTGCCAGTAGTATATCGGTTCTTGGAACAATCGAGCAGTTCTTC CASSISVLGTIEQFF
TRBJ2-1 . few TRBV6-1 TGTGCCAGCATAAAGGGTTATGAGCAGTTCTTC CASIKGYEQFF
TRBJ2-1 TRBD1 many TRBV6-1 TGTGCCAGCAGTCCAGCAGGGGGCCTCTACAATGAGCAGTTCTTC CASSPAGGLYNEQFF
TRBJ2-2 . . TRBV18 TGTGCCAGCTCACCTGAGAACACCGGGAAGCTGTTTTTT CASSPENTGKLFF
TRBJ2-7 . many TRBV2 TGTGCCAGCCAGGGTGTGGACTTCTCCTACGAGCAGTACTTC CASQGVDFSYEQYF
TRBJ2-3 . many TRBV6-1 TGTGCCAGCAAACTCATCCACTCTACAGCCACAGATACGCAGTATTTT CASKLIHSTATDTQYF
TRBJ2-7 . many TRBV7-9 TGTGCCAGCAGCTTACCACGGACCTACGAGCAGTACTTC CASSLPRTYEQYF
TRBJ2-1 . many TRBV12-3/TRBV12-4 TGTGCCAGCAGCGTCGCGGGGGCTTACAATGAGCAGTTCTTC CASSVAGAYNEQFF
TRBJ1-6 . . TRBV3-1 TGTGCCAGCAGCCAAATGAGTGTCGCCGGGACACTTCTCCACTTT CASSQMSVAGTLLHF
TRBJ2-3 . . TRBV9 TGTGCCAGCAGCGTAGTAGGCCGCACAGATACGCAGTATTTT CASSVVGRTDTQYF
TRBJ2-5 TRBD2 . TRBV7-9 TGTGCCAGCAGCTTTCCGACTAGCGGCGACGAGACCCAGCACTTC CASSFPTSGDETQHF
TRBJ2-7 TRBD2 many TRBV6-1 TGTGCCACGACTAGCGGGAGGGCCGGGGAGCAGTACTTC CATTSGRAGEQYF
TRBJ2-2 TRBD1 . TRBV15 TGTGCCACCAGCAGAGAAGGGACAGGGGTCACCGGGGAGCTGTTTTTT CATSREGTGVTGELFF
TRBJ2-1 TRBD2 . TRBV6-1 TGTGCCAGCAGTGAAGCGGGAGGGGTCTCTTTTGAGCAGTTCTTC CASSEAGGVSFEQFF
TRBJ2-7 TRBD1 few TRBV6-1 TGTGCCAGCAGTGTCTGGGGTCGACAGGGGGCATGGGAGCAGTACTTC CASSVWGRQGAWEQYF
TRBJ2-1 TRBD2 few TRBV29-1 TGCAGCGTTGAAACCTCGGGACTAGGTGAGCAGTTCTTC CSVETSGLGEQFF
TRBJ2-1 . . TRBV12-3/TRBV12-4 TGTGCCAGCAGTTTTTCGGTCTACAATGAGCAGTTCTTC CASSFSVYNEQFF
TRBJ2-3 . . TRBV3-1 TGTGCCAGCAGCCAAGATCTGAGCACAGATACGCAGTATTTT CASSQDLSTDTQYF
TRBJ2-6 TRBD1 few TRBV27 TGTGCCAGCAGTTCGGAACGGGACAGGGGGCTCTCTGGGGCCAACGTCCTGACTTTC CASSSERDRGLSGANVLTF
TRBJ2-7 . many TRBV5-6 TGTGCCAGCAGCCATGGTCCAAGCGGCGAGCAGTACTTC CASSHGPSGEQYF